The clone carrying this T cell receptor (beta chain) was seen only a few times. Its antigen is not identified. Indicated time point: newly diagnosed GD, antithyroid drugs for less than 3 months. PBMCs provided the RNA from which the TCR library was made. This sample is drawn from a study of regulatory T cells in long-lasting Graves disease. Study conclusions and caveats: A greater number of public clonotypes (2,741) was shared by persistent patients than by new patients (about 990).

Assembly of TCR beta libraries relied on iRepertoire HTBI primers together with Arm-PCR of CDR3 regions. Using its own MiXCR run on the multiplex PCR reads, TCRdb lists one record per CDR3 protein. The repertoire includes fewer than 500,000 distinct CDR3 sequences, around 16% of them detected once, and 9.5% to 15% sits in the top ten. This CDR3 is 13 amino acids long. In germline, CDR1 is MDHEN, CDR2 SYDVKM. These data also formed part of another study, on T cells in Graves' hyperthyroidism and ophthalmopathy. From that second work: Those with hyperthyroidism were 18 to 65 years old, newly diagnosed, and ill for under 2 months. Researchers ran a first-round RT-PCR on the TCR CDR3 using the HTBI primer set. A model of 13 V-J features distinguished ophthalmopathy from stable hyperthyroidism.

Sequencing was performed on peripheral blood mononuclear cells (PBMCs), taken at new diagnosis, from a patient treated with antithyroid drugs. The V call is TRBV28, the J call TRBJ2-1; 7 bases line up with TRBD2. With the DNA end fitting TRBJ2-5 better, the J assignment may be wrong. The clonotype was recovered from a man aged 40-49 years with Graves disease. CDR3: CASSLPGGGTQYF. The CDR3 region has the DNA TGTGCCAGCAGTCTCCCTGGGGGGGGGACCCAGTACTTC.